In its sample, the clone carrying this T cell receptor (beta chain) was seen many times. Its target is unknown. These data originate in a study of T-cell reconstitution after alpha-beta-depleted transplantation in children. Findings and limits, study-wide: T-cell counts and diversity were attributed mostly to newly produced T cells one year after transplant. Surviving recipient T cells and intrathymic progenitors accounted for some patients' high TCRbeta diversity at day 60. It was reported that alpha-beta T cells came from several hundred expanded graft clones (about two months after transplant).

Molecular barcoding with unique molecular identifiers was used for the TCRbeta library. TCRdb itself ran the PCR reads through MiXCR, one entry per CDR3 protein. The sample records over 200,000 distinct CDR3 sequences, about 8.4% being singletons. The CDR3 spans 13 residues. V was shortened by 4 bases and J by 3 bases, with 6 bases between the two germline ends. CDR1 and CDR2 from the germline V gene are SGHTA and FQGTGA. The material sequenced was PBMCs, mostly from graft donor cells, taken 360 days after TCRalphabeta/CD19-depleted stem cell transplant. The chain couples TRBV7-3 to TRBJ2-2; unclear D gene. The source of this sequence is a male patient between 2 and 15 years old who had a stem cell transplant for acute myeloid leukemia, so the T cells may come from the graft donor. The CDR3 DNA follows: TGTGCCAGCAGCTCGACCTACACCGGGGAGCTGTTTTTT. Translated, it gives CASSSTYTGELFF.